Listed below are T cell receptor beta chains from one sample, sequenced in a study of lymphopenia after photon versus proton radiotherapy. TCRdb's table, derived via immunoSEQ multiplex PCR, lists solely in-frame clones and lacks some. In the table there are 150,000 to 200,000 clones, around 85% of which are singletons. The sample consisted of peripheral blood, taken from a patient treated with photon-based radiotherapy. These receptors all come from a man in his fifties with gastric cancer. The CDR3 runs from the conserved cysteine through the conserved F or W. The D gene is left open where the match is weak. Only some rows state a clone size, as once, few, many or a class for expanded clones.

v_call	d_call	j_call	clone_size	cdr3_aa	cdr3_nt
TRBV7-8	NA	TRBJ2-7	NA	CASSLHAAYEQYF	TGTGCCAGCAGCTTACACGCGGCCTACGAGCAGTACTTC
TRBV7-2	NA	TRBJ1-5	NA	CASSLVQGNNQPQHF	TGTGCCAGCAGCTTAGTTCAAGGGAACAATCAGCCCCAGCATTTT
TRBV10-2	TRBD2	TRBJ2-1	NA	CASRVRGYNEQFF	TGCGCCAGCAGGGTGCGGGGGTACAATGAGCAGTTCTTC
TRBV28	NA	TRBJ1-4	few	CASSLWGRGPTNEKLFF	TGTGCCAGCAGTTTATGGGGCAGGGGCCCAACTAATGAAAAACTGTTTTTT
TRBV7-2	NA	TRBJ2-3	NA	CASTSSLSRTDTQYF	TGTGCCAGCACGTCATCCCTCTCCCGCACAGATACGCAGTATTTT
TRBV7-9	TRBD1	TRBJ1-5	NA	CASSRTGGDQPQHF	TGTGCCAGCAGCCGGACAGGGGGCGATCAGCCCCAGCATTTT
TRBV6-5	NA	TRBJ2-7	NA	CASSYSRGYEQYF	TGTGCCAGCAGTTACTCCCGGGGATACGAGCAGTACTTC
TRBV7-2	NA	TRBJ1-3	NA	CASSFLMVGGSGNTIYF	TGTGCCAGCAGCTTCCTTATGGTAGGGGGCTCTGGAAACACCATATATTTT
TRBV19	NA	TRBJ1-4	NA	CASSIVWATANEKLFF	TGTGCCAGTAGTATCGTCTGGGCGACAGCGAATGAAAAACTGTTTTTT
TRBV25-1	NA	TRBJ2-1	NA	CASSAPRGGEEQFF	TGTGCCAGCAGTGCCCCCCGAGGGGGGGAGGAGCAGTTCTTC
TRBV5-1	TRBD1	TRBJ2-3	NA	CASSPGQGLGDTQYF	TGCGCCAGCAGTCCGGGACAGGGCCTAGGGGATACGCAGTATTTT
TRBV7-8	NA	TRBJ2-3	NA	CASSFRDGASTDTQYF	TGTGCCAGCAGCTTTCGAGACGGGGCTAGCACAGATACGCAGTATTTT
TRBV6-5	NA	TRBJ2-5	NA	CASIGTFGGTQYF	TGTGCCAGCATTGGGACATTTGGGGGGACCCAGTACTTC
TRBV6-5	TRBD1	TRBJ2-7	once	CASRPGQGGGEQYF	TGTGCCAGCAGGCCGGGACAGGGTGGTGGCGAGCAGTACTTC
TRBV28	NA	TRBJ1-3	NA	CASITPSSGNTIYF	TGTGCCAGCATTACACCTAGCTCTGGAAACACCATATATTTT
TRBV10-1	NA	TRBJ1-4	NA	CASSESYSATNEKLFF	TGCGCCAGCAGTGAGTCTTACAGCGCAACTAATGAAAAACTGTTTTTT
TRBV7-2	NA	TRBJ1-2	once	CASSSYRAPNYGYTF	TGTGCCAGCAGCTCTTACAGGGCTCCTAACTATGGCTACACCTTC
TRBV7-9	TRBD1	TRBJ2-1	NA	CASSNRGNEQFF	TGTGCCAGCAGCAACAGGGGGAATGAGCAGTTCTTC
TRBV28	NA	TRBJ1-4	NA	CASSLQGIYEKLFF	TGTGCCAGCAGTCTCCAGGGTATTTATGAAAAACTGTTTTTT
TRBV29-1	NA	TRBJ1-1	NA	CSALARDLEAFF	TGCAGCGCCCTTGCCCGGGACCTTGAAGCTTTCTTT
TRBV10-3	TRBD1	TRBJ2-7	NA	CAISEWDRSYEQYF	TGTGCCATCAGTGAGTGGGACAGATCCTACGAGCAGTACTTC
TRBV29-1	TRBD2	TRBJ2-1	NA	CSARRRELSEQFF	TGCAGCGCCAGGCGGCGGGAGTTATCTGAGCAGTTCTTC